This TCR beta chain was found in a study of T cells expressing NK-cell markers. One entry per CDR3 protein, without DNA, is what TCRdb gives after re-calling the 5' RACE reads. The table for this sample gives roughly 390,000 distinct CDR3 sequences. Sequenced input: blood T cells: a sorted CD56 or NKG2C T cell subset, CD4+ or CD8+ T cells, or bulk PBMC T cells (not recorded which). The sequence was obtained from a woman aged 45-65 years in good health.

Here the CDR3 reads CASSYGSGRYEQYF. The rearrangement links TRBV6-5 to TRBJ2-7; TCRdb gives TRBD2 as the D gene, but with no DNA this cannot be confirmed. CDR1 is MNHEY, CDR2 SVGAGI, per germline. The CDR3 has 14 amino acids.